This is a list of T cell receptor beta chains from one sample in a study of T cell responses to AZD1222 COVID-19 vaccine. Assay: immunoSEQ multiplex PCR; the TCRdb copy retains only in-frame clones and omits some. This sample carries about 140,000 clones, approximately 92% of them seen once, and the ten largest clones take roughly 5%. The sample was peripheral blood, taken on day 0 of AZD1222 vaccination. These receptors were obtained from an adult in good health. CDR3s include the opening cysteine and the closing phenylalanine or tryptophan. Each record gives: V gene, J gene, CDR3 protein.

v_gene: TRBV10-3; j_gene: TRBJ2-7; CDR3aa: CAISETHPYEQYF
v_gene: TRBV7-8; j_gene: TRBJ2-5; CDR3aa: CASSLLQEQETQYF
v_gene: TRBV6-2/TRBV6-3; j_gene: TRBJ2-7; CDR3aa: CASSYEGEQYF
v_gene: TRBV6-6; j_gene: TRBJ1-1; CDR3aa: CASSTRRGPEAFF
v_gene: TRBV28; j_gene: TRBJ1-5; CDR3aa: CASSLPPMTATDSNQPQHF
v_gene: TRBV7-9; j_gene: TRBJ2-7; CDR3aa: CASSPGPAYEQYF
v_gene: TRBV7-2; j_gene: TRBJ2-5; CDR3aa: CASSSGQYSQETQYF
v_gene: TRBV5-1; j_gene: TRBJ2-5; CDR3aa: CASSLLASGPQETQYF
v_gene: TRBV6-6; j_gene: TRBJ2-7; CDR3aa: CASRKTPGQSYEQYF
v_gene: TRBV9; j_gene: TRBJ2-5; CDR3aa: CASSSGLAGTGQETQYF
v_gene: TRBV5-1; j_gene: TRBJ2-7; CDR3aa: CASRRTGTYEQYF
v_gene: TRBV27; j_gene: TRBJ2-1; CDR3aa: CASSLPSSGRRNEQFF
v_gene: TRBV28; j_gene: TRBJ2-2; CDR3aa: CATLRTGVWRGGGTGELFF
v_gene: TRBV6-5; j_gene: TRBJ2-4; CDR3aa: CASSYGGAAKNIQYF
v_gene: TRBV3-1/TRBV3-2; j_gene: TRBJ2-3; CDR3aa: CASSQDTSTDTQYF
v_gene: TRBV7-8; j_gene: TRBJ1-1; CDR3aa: CASSPLTGELNTEAFF
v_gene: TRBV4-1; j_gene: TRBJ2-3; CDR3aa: CAIKPVLAGGADTQYF